This is a list of T cell receptor beta chains from one sample in a study of blood T cell repertoires in COVID-19. Assay: immunoSEQ multiplex PCR; the TCRdb copy retains only in-frame clones and omits some. This sample has 60,000 to 85,000 clones, with 84% found just once. The material sequenced was peripheral blood. All receptors derive from a man between 65 and 85 years old with acute or convalescent COVID-19. CDR3s include the opening cysteine and the closing phenylalanine or tryptophan. The order of the fields is D gene, clone size, CDR3 length, V gene, J gene, CDR3 protein, CDR3 DNA. A D gene is named only where the DNA matches it firmly. Not every row has a clone size; where given, it reads once, few, many or a size class.

TRBD2	few	15	TRBV5-4	TRBJ2-5	CASSFSGGAEETQYF	TGTGCCAGCAGCTTTAGCGGGGGGGCCGAAGAGACCCAGTACTTC
TRBD2	NA	18	TRBV5-1	TRBJ2-6	CASRPQLAGAGGANVLTF	TGCGCCAGCCGACCTCAACTAGCGGGGGCTGGTGGGGCCAACGTCCTGACTTTC
NA	NA	13	TRBV18	TRBJ1-1	CASSLRQDTEAFF	TGTGCCAGCTCACTACGACAGGATACTGAAGCTTTCTTT
TRBD1	once	14	TRBV7-9	TRBJ1-1	CASSLSGGGTEAFF	TGTGCCAGCAGCTTGTCAGGGGGCGGCACTGAAGCTTTCTTT
TRBD2	NA	21	TRBV10-3	TRBJ2-1	CAISEGPSGRPRGSGFYEQFF	TGTGCCATCAGTGAGGGACCTAGCGGGCGACCCCGCGGGAGCGGGTTCTATGAGCAGTTCTTC
NA	once	17	TRBV28	TRBJ1-5	CASSLRMGRRAIQPQHF	TGTGCCAGCAGTTTAAGAATGGGGCGCAGGGCTATTCAGCCCCAGCATTTT
TRBD2	NA	15	TRBV19	TRBJ2-1	CASSKDLADYNEQFF	TGTGCCAGTAGTAAGGATCTAGCGGACTACAATGAGCAGTTCTTC
TRBD1	NA	13	TRBV6-5	TRBJ1-2	CASSFLTGDGYTF	TGTGCCAGCAGTTTCCTTACAGGGGACGGCTACACCTTC
NA	NA	13	TRBV28	TRBJ1-5	CASSFPGLQPQHF	TGTGCCAGCAGTTTCCCGGGACTTCAGCCCCAGCATTTT
NA	NA	12	TRBV6-6	TRBJ2-2	CASSTPSGELFF	TGTGCCAGCAGTACCCCGAGCGGGGAGCTGTTTTTT
TRBD2	NA	16	TRBV7-3	TRBJ2-3	CASSLDSSGRLDTQYF	TGTGCCAGCAGCTTAGACTCTAGCGGGAGATTAGATACGCAGTATTTT
TRBD1	NA	15	TRBV24-1	TRBJ2-2	CATSPQGANTGELFF	TGTGCCACCAGTCCTCAGGGGGCGAACACCGGGGAGCTGTTTTTT
NA	NA	15	TRBV10-3	TRBJ1-1	CAISQGGARSPEAFF	TGTGCCATCAGTCAGGGAGGGGCGCGTTCACCTGAAGCTTTCTTT
TRBD1	NA	16	TRBV19	TRBJ2-6	CASSGDREAGANVLTF	TGTGCCAGTAGTGGGGACAGGGAGGCTGGGGCCAACGTCCTGACTTTC
NA	NA	16	TRBV27	TRBJ2-3	CASSVLSGTGTDTQYF	TGTGCCAGCAGTGTTCTTAGCGGAACGGGCACAGATACGCAGTATTTT
NA	NA	17	TRBV5-6	TRBJ2-4	CASSFYGRTGTKNIQYF	TGTGCCAGCAGCTTTTACGGGAGGACAGGGACTAAAAACATTCAGTACTTC
TRBD1	NA	13	TRBV6-5	TRBJ1-2	CASSYTNRGGYTF	TGTGCCAGCAGTTACACGAACAGGGGAGGCTACACCTTC
NA	few	14	TRBV2	TRBJ1-2	CASTRDSFNYGYTF	TGTGCCAGCACTCGGGACTCCTTTAACTATGGCTACACCTTC
TRBD2	NA	15	TRBV27	TRBJ2-2	CASTTSGSWAGELFF	TGTGCCAGCACGACTAGCGGGAGTTGGGCCGGGGAGCTGTTTTTT
NA	NA	17	TRBV28	TRBJ2-1	CASGRGFSAGVNNEQFF	TGTGCCAGCGGCAGGGGGTTTTCAGCGGGAGTTAACAATGAGCAGTTCTTC
TRBD1	once	13	TRBV3-1/TRBV3-2	TRBJ1-6	CASGQGFGSPLHF	TGTGCCAGCGGACAGGGGTTCGGTTCACCCCTCCACTTT
TRBD2	NA	20	TRBV19	TRBJ2-3	CASTTGLAGSSYPSTDTQYF	TGTGCCAGTACCACGGGACTAGCGGGGAGTTCTTACCCTAGCACAGATACGCAGTATTTT
NA	once	15	TRBV27	TRBJ1-6	CASTPFRSYNSPLHF	TGTGCCAGCACCCCCTTCCGCTCCTATAATTCACCCCTCCACTTT
NA	NA	14	TRBV7-2	TRBJ2-6	CASPRVSGANVLTF	TGTGCCAGCCCCCGAGTGTCTGGGGCCAACGTCCTGACTTTC
NA	NA	14	TRBV5-1	TRBJ2-5	CASSLEGGRETQYF	TGCGCCAGCAGCTTGGAAGGGGGTAGGGAGACCCAGTACTTC
TRBD2	NA	17	TRBV2	TRBJ2-5	CASSEALGLAGEETQYF	TGTGCCAGCAGTGAAGCGCTCGGACTAGCGGGAGAAGAGACCCAGTACTTC
TRBD2	once	16	TRBV9	TRBJ2-2	CASSGLAGGVTGELFF	TGTGCCAGCAGCGGACTAGCGGGAGGAGTTACCGGGGAGCTGTTTTTT
TRBD2	NA	15	TRBV11-3	TRBJ2-1	CASSLGLADYNEQFF	TGTGCCAGCAGCTTAGGACTAGCGGATTACAATGAGCAGTTCTTC
NA	once	15	TRBV28	TRBJ1-4	CASSPGGQGGEKLFF	TGTGCCAGCAGCCCGGGTGGGCAGGGTGGCGAAAAACTGTTTTTT
TRBD2	NA	15	TRBV6-2/TRBV6-3	TRBJ2-5	CASSSTSGGIGTQYF	TGTGCCAGCAGTTCGACTAGCGGGGGTATCGGGACCCAGTACTTC
NA	few	13	TRBV6-1	TRBJ1-5	CASSKGNNQPQHF	TGTGCCAGCAGCAAGGGGAACAATCAGCCCCAGCATTTT
TRBD2	NA	14	TRBV11-3	TRBJ2-7	CASSPSSGSYEQYF	TGTGCCAGCAGCCCCTCTAGCGGGAGTTACGAGCAGTACTTC
NA	NA	13	TRBV18	TRBJ1-2	CASSLQANYGYTF	TGTGCCAGCTCACTACAGGCTAACTATGGCTACACCTTC
NA	NA	13	TRBV12-3/TRBV12-4	TRBJ1-3	CASTWSSGNTIYF	TGTGCCAGCACCTGGAGCTCTGGAAACACCATATATTTT